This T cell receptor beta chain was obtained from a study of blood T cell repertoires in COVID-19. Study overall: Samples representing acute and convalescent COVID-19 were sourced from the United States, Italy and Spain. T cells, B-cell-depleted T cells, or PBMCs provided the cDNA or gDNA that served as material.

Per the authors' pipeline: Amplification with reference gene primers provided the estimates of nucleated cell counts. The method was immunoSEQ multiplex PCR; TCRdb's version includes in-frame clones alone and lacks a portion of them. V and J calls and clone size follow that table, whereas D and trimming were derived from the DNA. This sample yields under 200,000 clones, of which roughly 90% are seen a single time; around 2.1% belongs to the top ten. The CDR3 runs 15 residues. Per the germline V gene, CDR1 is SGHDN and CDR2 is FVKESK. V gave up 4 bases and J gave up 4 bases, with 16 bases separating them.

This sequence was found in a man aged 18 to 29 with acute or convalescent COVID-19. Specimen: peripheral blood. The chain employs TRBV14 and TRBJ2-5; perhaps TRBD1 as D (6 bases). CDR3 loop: CASSLGTPIIETQYF. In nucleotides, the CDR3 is TGTGCCAGCAGCCTCGGGACACCGATTATAGAGACCCAGTACTTC.